The sequence of this TCR beta chain was determined in a study of blood T cell repertoires in COVID-19. The table came from immunoSEQ multiplex PCR; TCRdb's copy has only in-frame clones and leaves some out. The sample shows about 180,000 clones, 80% to 90% of them seen only once. Sequenced sample: peripheral blood. The source is a man aged 60 to 69 with acute or convalescent COVID-19.

This CDR3 is CASSISQGFNQPQHF. The CDR3 DNA is TGTGCCAGTAGTATATCACAGGGTTTCAATCAGCCCCAGCATTTT. V usage is TRBV19 and J usage is TRBJ1-5; a weak D match, TRBD1 (6 bases). The germline V gene has CDR1 LNHDA and CDR2 SQIVND (reference sequence). The CDR3 loop spans 15 amino acids. Trimming took 2 bases from V and 3 from J, leaving 11 bases between them.